The 25 T cell receptor beta chains in this list originate from one sample, sequenced in a study of vaccination and CD4 T cells after COVID-19 (dated by TCRdb to between 2022 and 2023). This specimen's time point label, interpreted: late sampling 161 to 241 days after vaccination in three convalescent patients. Per the publication, the treatment or condition label means: approximately nine-day PBMC culture with coronavirus spike peptide pools or control peptides (ViraFEST assay). No antigen has been identified for these receptors. Library construction relied on PCR. Instrument used: Illumina iSeq 100. TCR sequencing of DNA from cultured CD4+ T cells used the Oncomine TCR Beta short-read assay at the Johns Hopkins FTIC core. The public reads were reanalyzed by TCRdb: fastp trimming at Q25, MiXCR alignment, in-frame beta chains only. A single entry per CDR3 protein holds the most common genes and DNA from its merged rows. This sample comprises some 20,000 distinct CDR3 sequences, 35% to 40% of them detected only once. Together, the top ten hold 30% of the sample.

The material sequenced was CD4+ T cells from blood, cultured in vitro, taken about 7 months after SARS-CoV-2 vaccination. Source of these receptors: a human donor who had recovered from COVID-19.

This clonotype was detected a few times. This chain links TRBV20-1 with TRBJ1-1; D is undetermined. Between the trimmed V and J ends, which lost 0 bases and 4 bases, there was a span of 12 bases. Germline CDR1 reads DFQATT; CDR2 reads SNEGSKA (reference sequence). The CDR3 has 14 residues. The CDR3 is CSARDPLHGTEAFF. The CDR3 coding sequence is TGCAGTGCTAGAGATCCGCTCCATGGCACTGAAGCTTTCTTT.

This clonotype was detected only once. The chain joins TRBV18 to TRBJ2-1; D tentatively fits TRBD1 or TRBD2 (6 bases each). CDR3 length equals 13 residues. The V and J ends lost 9 bases and 6 bases respectively, with 15 bases between them. The germline CDR1 and CDR2 sequences are KGHSH and LQKENI. The CDR3 region is CASTGGGINEQFF. The CDR3 DNA follows: TGTGCCAGTACAGGAGGGGGGATCAATGAGCAGTTCTTC.

The rearrangement uses TRBV11-1 and TRBJ2-5; 7 bases fit TRBD1. Unmatched junction bases numbered 10, after V lost 4 bases and J lost 5 bases. Germline V lookup: CDR1 SGHAT, CDR2 FQDESV (reference sequence). The CDR3 runs to 15 residues. CDR3 nucleotides: TGTGCCAGCAGCTCCTCCCTGACAGGGATGGAGACCCAGTACTTC. Encoded protein: CASSSSLTGMETQYF.

This clonotype came up a few times. The rearrangement joins TRBV20-1 to TRBJ1-2, with D hard to call. The V gene lost 3 bases and the J gene lost 4 bases, with 15 bases spanning the gap. The CDR3 extends over 14 amino acids. Germline V gene sequence: CDR1 DFQATT, CDR2 SNEGSKA (reference sequence). CDR3 coding DNA: TGCAGTGCTAGTTGGGTCGCAGCCATCTATGGCTACACCTTC. Translating gives CSASWVAAIYGYTF.

The chain carries TRBV5-1 and TRBJ2-5; D is uncertain. The V and J ends lost 3 bases and 3 bases respectively, with 12 bases between them. From germline, CDR1 is SGHRS and CDR2 YFSETQ. CDR3 length: 14 amino acids. CDR3 amino acids: CASSYGPLEETQYF. The DNA for the CDR3 is TGCGCCAGCAGCTACGGGCCCTTAGAAGAGACCCAGTACTTC.

This clonotype was observed a few times. The chain combines TRBV20-1 with TRBJ2-1; D is uncertain. Trimming left V 1 base short and J 9 bases short, with 10 bases between. Per germline, CDR1 DFQATT and CDR2 SNEGSKA (reference sequence). The CDR3 extends over 12 amino acids. Written as DNA, the CDR3 is TGCAGTGCTAGAGTCGCCCCGGGTGAGCAGTTCTTC. This codes for CSARVAPGEQFF.

The rearrangement links TRBV10-3 to TRBJ1-1, with 7 bases lining up with TRBD1. The CDR3 runs 16 residues. V lost 3 bases and J lost 7; bases outside the gene matches: 14. CDR1 and CDR2 (germline): ENHRY, SYGVKD. CDR3 DNA: TGTGCCATCAGTGACCCCGAGGGGGCCGGATTATATGAAGCTTTCTTT. It translates to CAISDPEGAGLYEAFF.

In this sample, this clonotype turned up a few times. This sequence joins TRBV27 and TRBJ2-5; 7 bases match TRBD2. The CDR3 has 16 residues. The junction had 15 bases not matched to a gene; V was cut back by 7 bases and J by 4 bases. Germline CDR1 reads MNHEY; CDR2 reads SMNVEV (reference sequence). The CDR3 spells CASTSRGSGRSETQYF. The CDR3 coding sequence is TGTGCCAGCACCTCAAGGGGTAGCGGGCGATCAGAGACCCAGTACTTC.

This clonotype was recorded once. This rearrangement joins TRBV5-8 to TRBJ1-6, with D possibly matching TRBD1 (5 bases). Trimming cost V 3 bases and J 5 bases, with 15 bases left between them. CDR1 is SGHTS, CDR2 YDEGEE, per germline. The CDR3 has 16 residues. In nucleotides, the CDR3 is TGTGCCAGCAGCTACAACGCCGGGACGGATAATTCACCCCTCCACTTT. This sequence encodes CASSYNAGTDNSPLHF.

This clonotype was counted only a few times. The chain combines TRBV7-2 with TRBJ2-5, with D possibly being TRBD1 (5 bases). The V end was cut by 3 bases, the J end by 4 bases, with 9 bases between. The CDR3 is 13 amino acids. Germline V gene lookup returns CDR1 SGHTA and CDR2 FQGNSA. CDR3 sequence (DNA): TGTGCCAGCAGCTTCGGACAAGGAGAGACCCAGTACTTC. It yields the protein CASSFGQGETQYF.

This chain links TRBV20-1 with TRBJ2-5; tentative D call: TRBD2 (7 bases). Trimming shortened V by 1 base and J by 1 base, and 13 bases separated the two germline ends. Germline V lookup: CDR1 DFQATT, CDR2 SNEGSKA (reference sequence). CDR3 length: 15 residues. In nucleotides, the CDR3 is TGCAGTGCTAGAGCTAGGCGGGGGCTCCAAGAGACCCAGTACTTC. Protein: CSARARRGLQETQYF.

V usage is TRBV6-2 or TRBV6-3 and J usage is TRBJ2-3, with TRBD2 matching 7 bases. Germline CDR1 is MNHEY and CDR2 is SVGEGT. The J segment lost 11 bases and the V segment lost 6 bases, leaving 8 bases of the junction unmatched. The CDR3 consists of 12 residues. CDR3 amino acids: CASSPRRERQYF. The CDR3 DNA reads as TGTGCCAGCAGCCCCCGGCGGGAGCGGCAGTATTTT.

Only a few counts were recorded for this clonotype. The J gene is TRBJ2-1, the V gene TRBV7-9, with 9 bases identical to TRBD1. The CDR3 has 15 residues. Trimming cost V 6 bases and J 2 bases; bases outside gene matches: 5. Germline loops: CDR1 SEHNR, CDR2 FQNEAQ (reference sequence). CDR3 DNA: TGTGCCAGCAGACTACAGGGGGCCCCCTACAATGAGCAGTTCTTC. This gives the protein CASRLQGAPYNEQFF. The full variable domain, in which reference TRBV7-9 and TRBJ2-1 provide the parts outside the CDR3, is DTGVSQNPRHKITKRGQNVTFRCDPISEHNRLYWYRQTLGQGPEFLTYFQNEAQLEKSRLLSDRFSAERPKGSFSTLEIQRTEQGDSAMYLCASRLQGAPYNEQFFGPGTRLTVL.

The chain employs TRBV20-1 and TRBJ1-2; D ambiguous. This CDR3 is built from 13 residues. The V and J ends lost 0 bases and 5 bases respectively, with 10 bases between them. The germline V gene has CDR1 DFQATT and CDR2 SNEGSKA (reference sequence). The CDR3 DNA follows: TGCAGTGCTAGAGATAGCCGGGGATATGGCTACACCTTC. This codes for CSARDSRGYGYTF.

The chain combines TRBV1 with TRBJ2-5; TRBD2, as called in the table, went unchecked against the DNA. TRBV1 is classified as a pseudogene. The CDR3 loop spans 17 amino acids. CDR3 coding DNA: TGCACCAGCAGCCAACAAACTAGCGGGGGGGTTAAAGAGACCCAGTACTTC. Amino acid sequence: CTSSQQTSGGVKETQYF.

The chain joins TRBV14 to TRBJ1-6; D might be TRBD1 (5 bases). The ends were cut back, 1 base at V and 12 bases at J, with 10 bases in the middle. The CDR3 has 13 amino acids. Germline V gene sequence: CDR1 SGHDN, CDR2 FVKESK. CDR3 sequence reads: CASSQAWGRPLHF. In DNA, the CDR3 is TGTGCCAGCAGCCAAGCGTGGGGCAGACCCCTCCACTTT.

The chain links TRBV6-5 to TRBJ1-2; D gene ambiguous. The CDR3 extends over 14 amino acids. Trimming shortened V by 0 bases and J by 6 bases, and 11 bases separated the two germline ends. Germline V gene sequence: CDR1 MNHEY, CDR2 SVGAGI. CDR3 in amino acids: CASSYSATWDGYTF. The CDR3 bases are TGTGCCAGCAGTTACTCCGCAACGTGGGATGGCTACACCTTC.

This chain uses TRBV7-8 with TRBJ1-1; weak D call: TRBD1 (5 bases). Trimming shortened V by 8 bases and J by 7 bases, and 23 bases separated the two germline ends. The germline gives CDR1 SGHVS, CDR2 FQNEAQ. CDR3 length: 15 residues. The CDR3 loop reads CASGSNFAGGLEAFF. CDR3 DNA sequence: TGTGCCAGCGGCTCAAACTTTGCCGGGGGTCTTGAAGCTTTCTTT. The full variable domain, rest sourced from reference TRBV7-8 and TRBJ1-1, is GAGVSQSPRYKVAKRGQDVALRCDPISGHVSLFWYQQALGQGPEFLTYFQNEAQLDKSGLPSDRFFAERPEGSVSTLKIQRTQQEDSAVYLCASGSNFAGGLEAFFGQGTRLTVV.

J is TRBJ2-1 and V is TRBV6-2 or TRBV6-3, with D perhaps given as TRBD1 or TRBD2 (5 bases each). The CDR3 totals 13 residues. Germline values: CDR1 MNHEY, CDR2 SVGEGT. The V end lost 6 bases, the J end lost 8 bases, and 14 bases lay between the germline ends. For the CDR3, the DNA is TGTGCCAGCAGCCGACCCGGGACGTATGAGCAGTTCTTC. Its protein product is CASSRPGTYEQFF.

CDR3 in amino acids: CSASVNYGYTF. The DNA of the CDR3 is TGCAGTGCTAGTGTTAACTATGGCTACACCTTC. The V call is TRBV20-1, the J call TRBJ1-2; no clear D. The CDR3 covers 11 residues. V lost 3 bases, J lost 1 base, and 3 bases lay in between. Germline values: CDR1 DFQATT, CDR2 SNEGSKA (reference sequence).

The CDR3 DNA is TGCGCCAGCAGCTCAACAGGGGGAGTAGAGACCCAGTACTTC. Translation: CASSSTGGVETQYF. The gene calls are TRBV5-1 and TRBJ2-7, with 8 bases aligning to TRBD1. The DNA end is more similar to TRBJ2-5, so the J call may be wrong. The length of the CDR3 is 14 residues. Germline values: CDR1 SGHRS, CDR2 YFSETQ.

This chain links TRBV10-3 with TRBJ2-7; D possibly corresponds to TRBD2 (6 bases). This CDR3 spans 14 amino acids. Germline values: CDR1 ENHRY, CDR2 SYGVKD. V lost 2 bases, J lost 6 bases, and 14 bases lay in between. The CDR3 sequence is CAISEDGAGGEQYF. CDR3 DNA sequence: TGTGCCATCAGTGAGGATGGAGCCGGGGGCGAGCAGTACTTC.

The V and J genes are TRBV2 and TRBJ2-7; D may match TRBD1 or TRBD2 (6 bases each). CDR3 length: 15 amino acids. The V end was cut by 7 bases, the J end by 2 bases, with 18 bases between. Germline CDR1 reads SNHLY; CDR2 reads FYNNEI. The CDR3 DNA follows: TGTGCCAGCAAGGAGGGGGTTACCCCAACCTACGAGCAGTACTTC. It codes for CASKEGVTPTYEQYF.

J is TRBJ2-5 and V is TRBV10-2, with TRBD1 identical over 7 bases. From germline, CDR1 is WSHSY and CDR2 SAAADI. V was clipped by 3 bases and J by 5 bases; unmatched bases: 6. This CDR3 is 14 amino acids long. The CDR3 DNA reads TGCGCCAGCAGTGATTTAGGGGGCTGGGAGACCCAGTACTTC. This codes for CASSDLGGWETQYF.

The chain employs TRBV2 and TRBJ1-2; D ambiguous. The CDR3 contains 15 residues. Germline CDR1 reads SNHLY; CDR2 reads FYNNEI. V was pared by 7 bases and J by 7 bases, with 22 bases between. The CDR3 DNA reads as TGTGCCAGCAACTTCTCACCAGGCGACGGTGGTGGCTACACCTTC. This translates into CASNFSPGDGGGYTF. The full variable domain, with the rest looked up from reference TRBV2 and TRBJ1-2, is EPEVTQTPSHQVTQMGQEVILRCVPISNHLYFYWYRQILGQKVEFLVSFYNNEISEKSEIFDDQFSVERPDGSNFTLKIRSTKLEDSAMYFCASNFSPGDGGGYTFGSGTRLTVV.